This T cell receptor (beta chain) originates from a study of response to subunit inactivated influenza vaccine. Whole-study findings and limits: Authors suggested that a seasonal influenza vaccination recruits few new T cells each time.

This clonotype has a handful of counts. Antigen specificity is unknown. Germline V gene data show CDR1 as LNHNV and CDR2 as YYDKDF (reference sequence). Trimming took 2 bases from V and 0 from J, leaving 5 bases between them. This CDR3 region has 14 residues. TCRdb re-called the RT-PCR reads with MiXCR, one entry per CDR3 protein. The repertoire holds roughly 570,000 distinct CDR3 sequences, with around 13% as singletons. The chain is built from TRBV15 and TRBJ1-5; D gene ambiguous. This specimen consisted of PBMCs from blood, obtained 40 to 50 days after vaccination. The clonotype comes from a man aged 50-60 years who received an inactivated influenza vaccine. CDR3 DNA: TGTGCCACCAGCAGACCGGGTAGCAATCAGCCCCAGCATTTT. Its protein product is CATSRPGSNQPQHF.